Presented here are 3 T cell receptor beta chains from one specimen sequenced in a study of T cells in localized non-small cell lung cancer. TCRdb's copy holds only in-frame clones and misses some; the assay was immunoSEQ multiplex PCR. The sample has 5,500 to 7,000 clones, roughly 43% seen once. This sample comprised lung tumor tissue, obtained before any cancer treatment. The receptor set was obtained from a woman aged 40 to 75 with stage II squamous cell lung carcinoma.

This clone was observed a handful of times. The genes are TRBV6-8 and TRBJ1-1, with a tentative D call TRBD1 (5 bases). The CDR3 runs 13 residues. Germline loops: CDR1 MNHGY, CDR2 SAAAGT. Trimming left V 7 bases short and J 3 bases short, with 12 bases between. CDR3 DNA: TGTGCCAGCACCCGGCGGGGGGACACTGAAGCTTTCTTT. Translation gives CASTRRGDTEAFF.

The J gene is TRBJ1-1, the V gene TRBV14, with D perhaps matching TRBD1 (5 bases). Per the germline V gene, CDR1 is SGHDN and CDR2 is FVKESK. The CDR3 totals 18 residues. Trimming removed 0 bases at V and 4 bases at J, with 21 bases between. CDR3 in amino acids: CASSQDGTGGFFGTEAFF. For the CDR3, the DNA is TGTGCCAGCAGCCAAGATGGGACGGGGGGGTTTTTTGGCACTGAAGCTTTCTTT.

The DNA of the CDR3 is TGCGCCAGCAGCCCGGGTCTTAAACTTGGAACTAATGAAAAACTGTTTTTT. This translates into CASSPGLKLGTNEKLFF. This chain joins TRBV5-1 and TRBJ1-4; D is ambiguous. The germline V and J ends were trimmed by 4 bases and 1 base, with 17 bases remaining between them. Germline V gives CDR1 SGHRS, CDR2 YFSETQ. The CDR3 is made up of 17 amino acids.